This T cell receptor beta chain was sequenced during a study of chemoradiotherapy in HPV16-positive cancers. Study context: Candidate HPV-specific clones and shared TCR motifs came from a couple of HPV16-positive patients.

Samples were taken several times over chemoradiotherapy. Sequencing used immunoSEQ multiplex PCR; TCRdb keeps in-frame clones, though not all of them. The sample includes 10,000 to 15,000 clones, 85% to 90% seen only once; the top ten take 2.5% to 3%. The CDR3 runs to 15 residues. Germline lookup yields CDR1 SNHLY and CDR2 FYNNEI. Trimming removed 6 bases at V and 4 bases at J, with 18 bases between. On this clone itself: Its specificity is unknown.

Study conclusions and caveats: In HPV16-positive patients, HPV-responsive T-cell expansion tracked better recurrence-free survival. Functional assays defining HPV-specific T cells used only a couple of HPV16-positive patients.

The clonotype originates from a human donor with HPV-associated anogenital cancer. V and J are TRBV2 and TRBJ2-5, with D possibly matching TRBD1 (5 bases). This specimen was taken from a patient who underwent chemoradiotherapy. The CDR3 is CASRGLGQAVETQYF. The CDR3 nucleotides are TGTGCCAGCAGGGGGCTGGGGCAGGCGGTAGAGACCCAGTACTTC.